The 31 T cell receptor beta chains given below trace back to one sample, sequenced in a study of OX40 agonist ivuxolimab in advanced cancers. Data came from immunoSEQ multiplex PCR; TCRdb stores just in-frame clones and leaves some out. Of 65,000 to 100,000 clones in the sample, 75% to 95% were seen once. The sequencing used CD4+ or CD8+ T cells sorted from blood, collected in a trial of the OX40 agonist ivuxolimab. All receptors come from an adult with an advanced solid tumor such as melanoma, head and neck, liver or kidney cancer.

The chain has TRBV28 and TRBJ1-2; D gene uncertain. V lost 4 bases and J lost 8, with 20 bases in between. Germline CDR1 and CDR2: MDHEN and SYDVKM. The CDR3 is made up of 15 amino acids. This chain's CDR3 is CASSSYTRYTEGYTF. In nucleotides, the CDR3 is TGTGCCAGCAGTTCTTACACCAGATACACGGAAGGCTACACCTTC.

This chain uses TRBV19 with TRBJ2-1; D gene unclear. The ends were cut back, 6 bases at V and 3 bases at J, with 3 bases in the middle. CDR1 is LNHDA, CDR2 SQIVND, per germline (reference sequence). The length of the CDR3 is 11 residues. CDR3 amino acids: CASRIYNEQFF. The CDR3 DNA sequence: TGTGCCAGTAGAATCTACAATGAGCAGTTCTTC.

The rearrangement links TRBV29-1 to TRBJ2-1; the D call may be TRBD1 or TRBD2 (5 bases each). In germline, CDR1 is SQVTM, CDR2 ANQGSEA. V lost 6 bases and J lost 3, with 21 bases in between. This CDR3 spans 16 amino acids. The chain's CDR3 is CSVTRFGDQIYNEQFF. In DNA form, the CDR3 reads TGCAGCGTGACGAGGTTTGGGGACCAGATCTACAATGAGCAGTTCTTC.

The chain carries TRBV9 and TRBJ2-5; TRBD2 matches 8 bases. Germline values: CDR1 SGDLS, CDR2 YYNGEE. The CDR3 is 15 residues long. V shed 0 bases, J shed 5 bases, and the junction held 6 bases outside the gene matches. CDR3 amino acids: CASSVDPGLVETQYF. The CDR3 nucleotides are TGTGCCAGCAGCGTAGACCCGGGACTAGTCGAGACCCAGTACTTC.

The chain recombines TRBV5-1 with TRBJ2-5; 7 nucleotides agree with TRBD1. The CDR3 runs to 16 residues. Trimming took 0 bases from V and 0 from J; bases not matched to a gene: 5. Germline CDR1 and CDR2: SGHRS and YFSETQ. The CDR3: CASSLGMTGYQETQYF. The CDR3 DNA is TGCGCCAGCAGCTTGGGAATGACAGGGTACCAAGAGACCCAGTACTTC.

This clone was recorded a few times. As DNA, the CDR3 is TGTGCCAGCAGCGCCCTGGCGGGAGTAGTGGAGACCCAGTACTTC. Translating gives CASSALAGVVETQYF. V usage is TRBV9 and J usage is TRBJ2-5; the match to TRBD2 covers 7 bases. V lost 3 bases, J lost 5 bases, and 10 bases stayed unmatched. CDR1 and CDR2 (germline): SGDLS, YYNGEE. This CDR3 comprises 15 residues. Full variable domain (remainder filled in from reference TRBV9 and TRBJ2-5): DSGVTQTPKHLITATGQRVTLRCSPRSGDLSVYWYQQSLDQGLQFLIQYYNGEERAKGNILERFSAQQFPDLHSELNLSSLELGDSALYFCASSALAGVVETQYFGPGTRLLVL.

The CDR3 DNA follows: TGTGCCAGCAGTCTAGCGAACACTGAAGCTTTCTTT. As protein: CASSLANTEAFF. The V and J genes are TRBV28 and TRBJ1-1; D remains ambiguous. The V and J ends lost 5 bases and 1 base respectively, with 5 bases between them. This CDR3 contains 12 residues. Germline CDR1 reads MDHEN; CDR2 reads SYDVKM. Based on the CDR3 plus reference TRBV28 and TRBJ1-1, the full variable domain is DVKVTQSSRYLVKRTGEKVFLECVQDMDHENMFWYRQDPGLGLRLIYFSYDVKMKEKGDIPEGYSVSREKKERFSLILESASTNQTSMYLCASSLANTEAFFGQGTRLTVV.

J is TRBJ2-7 and V is TRBV7-9; weak D call: TRBD2 (5 bases). Germline V gives CDR1 SEHNR, CDR2 FQNEAQ (reference sequence). This CDR3 contains 14 residues. The V and J ends lost 7 bases and 0 bases respectively, with 13 bases between them. CDR3 sequence reads: CASTGSGISYEQYF. DNA of the CDR3: TGTGCCAGCACTGGGTCCGGGATCTCCTACGAGCAGTACTTC.

This rearrangement joins TRBV6-1 to TRBJ2-3, with D unclear. V shed 6 bases and J shed 0 bases, with 10 bases lying between them. CDR3 size: 14 residues. Germline lookup yields CDR1 MNHNS and CDR2 SASEGT. In DNA, the CDR3 is TGTGCCAGCAGCCCCCTGACTAGCACAGATACGCAGTATTTT. This encodes CASSPLTSTDTQYF.

With regard to this clone: Other DNA sequences of this sample code for an identical CDR3. The chain recombines TRBV18 with TRBJ2-7; no clear D gene. Trimming stripped 3 bases from V and 5 bases from J, with 8 bases between. The CDR3 runs 12 residues. In germline, CDR1 is KGHSH, CDR2 LQKENI. CDR3 nucleotide sequence: TGTGCCAGCTCACCTCAAGGGAACGAGCAGTACTTC. Encoded protein: CASSPQGNEQYF.

This chain uses TRBV10-3 with TRBJ1-5; no reliable D call. CDR1 is ENHRY, CDR2 SYGVKD, per germline. The V gene lost 0 bases and the J gene lost 7 bases, with 4 bases spanning the gap. The CDR3 length is 12 residues. CDR3 sequence reads: CAISESTQPQHF. Here the CDR3 DNA reads TGTGCCATCAGTGAGTCGACGCAGCCCCAGCATTTT.

The chain couples TRBV27 to TRBJ2-5; possible D gene TRBD2, 6 bases. The germline V and J ends were trimmed by 2 bases and 0 bases, with 7 bases remaining between them. In germline, CDR1 is MNHEY, CDR2 SMNVEV (reference sequence). The CDR3 runs to 14 residues. CDR3 nucleotide sequence: TGTGCCAGCAGTTTAGCGGGGTACCAAGAGACCCAGTACTTC. This translates into CASSLAGYQETQYF.

The V gene is TRBV7-9, the J gene TRBJ1-1; TRBD1 is a possible D gene (5 bases). The CDR3 is 16 residues long. Trimming removed 7 bases from V and 3 bases from J, with 21 bases in between. Germline lookup yields CDR1 SEHNR and CDR2 FQNEAQ (reference sequence). The CDR3 bases are TGTGCCAGCACACCCTTCGGGGGTCTCTGGGACACTGAAGCTTTCTTT. Amino acids: CASTPFGGLWDTEAFF.

The chain couples TRBV11-3 to TRBJ1-1; no clear D. Germline V lookup: CDR1 SGHNT, CDR2 YENEEA. The CDR3 is 13 residues long. V was clipped by 0 bases and J by 7 bases, with 9 bases between them. The CDR3: CASSLDPTLEAFF. The CDR3 DNA reads as TGTGCCAGCAGCTTAGATCCGACACTTGAAGCTTTCTTT.

The gene calls are TRBV7-9 and TRBJ1-5; unclear D gene. Germline values: CDR1 SEHNR, CDR2 FQNEAQ (reference sequence). The CDR3 contains 13 residues. Trimming took 2 bases from V and 3 from J, leaving 5 bases between them. The CDR3 DNA is TGTGCCAGCAGCTTACAGATCAATCAGCCCCAGCATTTT. This gives the protein CASSLQINQPQHF.

This sequence joins TRBV28 and TRBJ1-2; D not certain. Trimming cost V 7 bases and J 5 bases, with 11 bases left between them. The CDR3 has 12 amino acids. In germline, CDR1 is MDHEN, CDR2 SYDVKM. CDR3 DNA: TGTGCCAGCAACACTCCCTTATATGGCTACACCTTC. Its translation: CASNTPLYGYTF.

J is TRBJ2-1 and V is TRBV19; 7 nucleotides agree with TRBD1. There are 16 residues in the CDR3. Germline V lookup: CDR1 LNHDA, CDR2 SQIVND (reference sequence). V lost 3 bases, J lost 4 bases, and 9 bases stayed unmatched. CDR3 coding DNA: TGTGCCAGTAGTATCCCTTTGACAGGGTGGTACAATGAGCAGTTCTTC. Amino acids: CASSIPLTGWYNEQFF. The whole variable domain, filled in from reference TRBV19 and TRBJ2-1, reads DGGITQSPKYLFRKEGQNVTLSCEQNLNHDAMYWYRQDPGQGLRLIYYSQIVNDFQKGDIAEGYSVSREKKESFPLTVTSAQKNPTAFYLCASSIPLTGWYNEQFFGPGTRLTVL.

The chain joins TRBV7-2 to TRBJ2-7; the match to TRBD1 covers 9 bases. Germline assignment: CDR1 SGHTA and CDR2 FQGNSA. CDR3 length: 15 amino acids. J was trimmed by 2 bases and V by 6 bases; bases with no gene match: 8. The chain's CDR3 is CASRGGTGQAYEQYF. The CDR3 nucleotides read TGTGCCAGCAGGGGAGGGACAGGGCAAGCCTACGAGCAGTACTTC.

This chain uses TRBV28 with TRBJ2-3; D possibly corresponds to TRBD2 (6 bases). The V gene's germline CDR1 is MDHEN and CDR2 SYDVKM. CDR3 length equals 15 residues. The germline V and J ends were trimmed by 8 bases and 3 bases, with 18 bases remaining between them. The CDR3 loop is CASATSYSRTDTQYF. The CDR3 nucleotides read TGTGCCAGCGCCACTAGCTATTCGAGGACAGATACGCAGTATTTT.

The V and J genes are TRBV7-8 and TRBJ2-7, with no clear D. V lost 4 bases and J 4 bases, leaving 17 bases between the germline ends. The germline V gene encodes CDR1 SGHVS and CDR2 FQNEAQ. The CDR3 covers 15 residues. The CDR3 loop is CASSSSLLTDYEQYF. The CDR3 coding sequence is TGTGCCAGCAGCTCCTCTCTACTTACTGATTACGAGCAGTACTTC.

J is TRBJ2-5 and V is TRBV9, with unresolved D. CDR3 length equals 15 residues. Deletions cut 0 bases from V and 3 bases from J, with 12 bases between. Germline V CDR1 and CDR2: SGDLS, YYNGEE. The CDR3 reads CASSVGLSREETQYF. The CDR3 DNA reads TGTGCCAGCAGCGTAGGACTCTCTAGGGAAGAGACCCAGTACTTC.

The gene calls are TRBV27 and TRBJ2-1; D remains unclear. This CDR3 is built from 15 residues. Trimming cost V 5 bases and J 1 base, with 12 bases left between them. The V gene's germline CDR1 is MNHEY and CDR2 SMNVEV (reference sequence). Written as DNA, the CDR3 is TGTGCCAGCAGTCCCCCGAACCCTTCCTACAATGAGCAGTTCTTC. Its protein is CASSPPNPSYNEQFF.

This clone appeared once. This rearrangement joins TRBV18 to TRBJ1-3, with a weak D call TRBD1 (6 bases). This CDR3 has 17 residues. CDR1 is KGHSH and CDR2 is LQKENI in the germline V gene. V was pared by 3 bases and J by 0 bases, with 15 bases between. The CDR3 is CASSPPGHTRSGNTIYF. The DNA for the CDR3 is TGTGCCAGCTCACCTCCGGGACACACTCGCTCTGGAAACACCATATATTTT.

The chain is built from TRBV5-4 and TRBJ2-1; 7 bases are a match to TRBD1. Germline V lookup: CDR1 SGHNT, CDR2 YYREEE (reference sequence). The CDR3 loop spans 17 amino acids. Unmatched junction bases numbered 17, after V lost 4 bases and J lost 7 bases. For the CDR3, the DNA is TGTGCCAGCAGCCTCATCGTTCGACAGGGTTTGCCGAATGAGCAGTTCTTC. It yields the protein CASSLIVRQGLPNEQFF.

This clone was counted a few times. The CDR3 coding sequence is TGTGCCACCAGCAGAGACCGCCTGGGCAATCAGCCCCAGCATTTT. Its translation: CATSRDRLGNQPQHF. The rearrangement uses TRBV15 and TRBJ1-5; D uncertain. The CDR3 is 15 amino acids. The V gene's germline CDR1 is LNHNV and CDR2 YYDKDF (reference sequence). Trimming cost V 0 bases and J 2 bases, with 8 bases left between them.

V is TRBV19 and J is TRBJ2-7, with D uncertain. V was clipped by 4 bases and J by 4 bases, with 8 bases between them. Germline V gives CDR1 LNHDA, CDR2 SQIVND (reference sequence). This CDR3 has 12 residues. The CDR3, as DNA: TGTGCCAGTAGTAAGGTCGGATACGAGCAGTACTTC. Translating gives CASSKVGYEQYF.

V and J are TRBV19 and TRBJ2-3; a weak D match, TRBD1 (5 bases). The germline gives CDR1 LNHDA, CDR2 SQIVND (reference sequence). Between the trimmed V and J ends, which lost 0 bases and 1 base, there was a span of 11 bases. The CDR3 runs to 16 residues. As DNA, the CDR3 is TGTGCCAGTAGTATAGAAAGGGGAATTGGCACAGATACGCAGTATTTT. Translating gives CASSIERGIGTDTQYF.

The chain is built from TRBV7-6 and TRBJ2-7, with a possible D match to TRBD1 (5 bases). Germline V CDR1 and CDR2: SGHVS, FNYEAQ. The CDR3 is 15 amino acids. Between the trimmed V and J ends, which lost 6 bases and 0 bases, there was a span of 15 bases. The CDR3 DNA reads as TGTGCCAGCAGTTCATATAGGGGCTACTCCTACGAGCAGTACTTC. Protein sequence: CASSSYRGYSYEQYF.

CDR3 DNA sequence: TGTGCCAGCAGGATCCTTGGGACAGGGGTCGATGGCTACACCTTC. Translating it yields CASRILGTGVDGYTF. The chain employs TRBV2 and TRBJ1-2; 10 nucleotides align to TRBD1. The CDR3 length is 15 residues. The ends lost 6 bases at V and 6 bases at J; junction bases unmatched: 10. Germline V lookup: CDR1 SNHLY, CDR2 FYNNEI.

The V gene is TRBV6-1, the J gene TRBJ1-1; D may be TRBD1 (5 bases). This CDR3 has 13 amino acids. V was trimmed by 4 bases and J by 0 bases, leaving 6 bases between them. Germline V gene data show CDR1 as MNHNS and CDR2 as SASEGT. CDR3 sequence: CASSAGMNTEAFF. The CDR3 nucleotides are TGTGCCAGCAGTGCAGGGATGAACACTGAAGCTTTCTTT.

The gene calls are TRBV5-4 and TRBJ2-1; 9 nucleotides agree with TRBD1. The CDR3 consists of 15 residues. V shed 4 bases, J shed 0 bases, and the junction held 2 bases outside the gene matches. The V gene's germline CDR1 is SGHNT and CDR2 YYREEE (reference sequence). CDR3 nucleotide sequence: TGTGCCAGCAGCAGGGGACAGGGCTCCTACAATGAGCAGTTCTTC. It specifies CASSRGQGSYNEQFF.